This T cell receptor beta chain was identified during a study of blood T cell repertoires in COVID-19. Study-wide context: T cells, B-cell-depleted T cells, or PBMCs provided the cDNA or gDNA that served as material.

Repertoires were generated with immunoSEQ multiplex PCR, while TCRdb's copy carries only in-frame clones and drops some. The table shows a few hundred thousand clones, with 80% to 90% occurring only once. Germline V gives CDR1 SNHLY, CDR2 FYNNEI. The CDR3 covers 16 residues. V shed 6 bases, J shed 6 bases, and the junction held 14 bases outside the gene matches. The V call is TRBV2, the J call TRBJ2-7; 10 bases fit TRBD2. The TCR sequence derives from a woman aged 45 to 65 with acute or convalescent COVID-19. The specimen sequenced was peripheral blood. The CDR3 here is CASSPESGRAGGEQYF. CDR3 nucleotides: TGTGCCAGCAGCCCCGAGAGCGGGAGGGCTGGCGGCGAGCAGTACTTC. Variable domain in full (rest from reference TRBV2 and TRBJ2-7): EPEVTQTPSHQVTQMGQEVILRCVPISNHLYFYWYRQILGQKVEFLVSFYNNEISEKSEIFDDQFSVERPDGSNFTLKIRSTKLEDSAMYFCASSPESGRAGGEQYFGPGTRLTVT.